This T cell receptor beta chain derives from a study of graft-versus-host responses after intestinal transplantation. Study-wide context: All recipients got anti-thymocyte globulin induction, then tacrolimus and steroids for 2 to 4 years.

CDR3 length: 17 residues. The V end lost 0 bases, the J end lost 4 bases, and 15 bases lay between the germline ends. Germline CDR1 reads SNHLY; CDR2 reads FYNNEI. About this clone itself: The antigen remains unidentified.

Assay used: immunoSEQ multiplex PCR; TCRdb lists only in-frame clones, some missing. This sample has around 36,000 clones, with about 95% found just once. V and J are TRBV2 and TRBJ1-4; D remains unclear. The sample consisted of unstimulated CD8+ T cells sorted from spleen or lymph node cells, taken before transplant. This receptor was obtained from a human donor who was the organ donor for an intestinal transplant. CDR3 bases: TGTGCCAGCAGTGAAGCGCTTCACGGGTGGGTTAATGAAAAACTGTTTTTT. Amino acids: CASSEALHGWVNEKLFF.